These 23 T cell receptor beta chains were sequenced from one sample in a study of response to subunit inactivated influenza vaccine. Each CDR3 protein is one row after TCRdb ran MiXCR on the RT-PCR reads. The sample consists of over 650,000 distinct CDR3 sequences, roughly 20% of them appearing once. The source was PBMCs from blood, collected 5 to 6 days after vaccination. Receptors originate from a man aged 50 to 60 who received an inactivated influenza vaccine.

This clonotype was seen ten or more times. The rearrangement joins TRBV29-1 to TRBJ2-5; D unclear. Germline V gene sequence: CDR1 SQVTM, CDR2 ANQGSEA. Trimming cost V 2 bases and J 2 bases, with 12 bases left between them. This CDR3 is 14 amino acids long. In DNA, the CDR3 is TGCAGCGTTGAACTGGCAATTAATCAAGAGACCCAGTACTTC. This encodes CSVELAINQETQYF.

The table lists this clonotype with many counts. The chain combines TRBV6-1 with TRBJ1-5; D is uncertain. Trimming pared 6 bases from V and 5 bases from J, leaving 14 bases between. CDR3 size: 14 residues. The germline CDR1 and CDR2 sequences are MNHNS and SASEGT. CDR3 DNA sequence: TGTGCCAGCAGCCCGATGCCGGGCGATCAGCCCCAGCATTTT. Its translation: CASSPMPGDQPQHF.

This clonotype appeared many times. The rearrangement uses TRBV4-3 and TRBJ2-7; D call uncertain. The V and J ends lost 1 base and 3 bases respectively, with 7 bases between them. CDR3 size: 13 residues. Germline-derived CDR1 and CDR2 are LGHNA and YSLEER. In DNA, the CDR3 is TGCGCCAGCAGCCAAGTCGGCGGCTACGAGCAGTACTTC. This gives the protein CASSQVGGYEQYF.

This clonotype was seen a few times. The chain carries TRBV4-3 and TRBJ2-2, with a weak D call TRBD1 (5 bases). The CDR3 spans 16 residues. V was clipped by 1 base and J by 7 bases, with 16 bases between them. CDR1 LGHNA and CDR2 YSLEER come from the germline V gene. The CDR3 sequence is CASSQAGLGAYGELFF. The DNA of the CDR3 is TGCGCCAGCAGCCAAGCTGGTTTAGGGGCGTACGGGGAGCTGTTTTTT.

This clonotype was picked up a small number of times. The J gene is TRBJ2-5, the V gene TRBV5-1, with TRBD2 identical over 7 bases. With 0 bases clipped from V and 2 bases from J, the junction kept 7 bases outside the gene matches. The CDR3 covers 16 residues. Germline CDR1 SGHRS, CDR2 YFSETQ. The CDR3 region is CASSLAPGTTQETQYF. In DNA, the CDR3 is TGCGCCAGCAGCTTGGCCCCCGGGACTACTCAAGAGACCCAGTACTTC.

This chain uses TRBV7-9 with TRBJ2-7, with 7 positions matching TRBD2. This CDR3 contains 15 residues. The J segment lost 1 base and the V segment lost 5 bases, leaving 8 bases of the junction unmatched. Germline loops: CDR1 SEHNR, CDR2 FQNEAQ (reference sequence). CDR3 bases: TGTGCCAGCAGCGATTGGACTAGTTTATCCTACGAGCAGTACTTC. Protein: CASSDWTSLSYEQYF.

V usage is TRBV28 and J usage is TRBJ2-3; 10 nucleotides agree with TRBD1. Germline CDR1 is MDHEN and CDR2 is SYDVKM. J was trimmed by 4 bases and V by 8 bases; bases with no gene match: 3. The CDR3 length is 13 residues. The chain's CDR3 is CASGTGAPDTQYF. The CDR3 DNA reads TGTGCCAGCGGGACAGGGGCCCCAGATACGCAGTATTTT.

This rearrangement joins TRBV28 to TRBJ2-2; a possible D gene is TRBD1 (7 bases). V was clipped by 7 bases and J by 7 bases, with 16 bases between them. The CDR3 loop spans 14 amino acids. The V gene's germline CDR1 is MDHEN and CDR2 SYDVKM. The CDR3 region has the DNA TGTGCCAGCACCGAGACAGGGCGGGGCGGGGAGCTGTTTTTT. It specifies CASTETGRGGELFF.

This clonotype came up a few times. This chain connects TRBV29-1 to TRBJ1-3; D is unresolved. V was clipped by 0 bases and J by 10 bases, with 13 bases between them. Germline V gene lookup returns CDR1 SQVTM and CDR2 ANQGSEA. The CDR3 is 13 amino acids. CDR3 bases: TGCAGCGTTGAAGATCTTAGTGCGAGGACCATATATTTT. Protein sequence: CSVEDLSARTIYF.

The chain has TRBV12-3 or TRBV12-4 and TRBJ1-5; D gene uncertain. The CDR3 runs 17 residues. V lost 3 bases, J lost 6 bases, and 21 bases lay in between. In DNA, the CDR3 is TGTGCCAGCAGTTTCTCCGGACGGCCCTTTTCGGGTCAGCCCCAGCATTTT. This translates into CASSFSGRPFSGQPQHF.

J is TRBJ2-3 and V is TRBV12-3 or TRBV12-4, with 9 bases identical to TRBD1. The CDR3 totals 13 residues. With V trimmed by 7 bases and J by 4 bases, 3 bases remained unmatched. The DNA of the CDR3 is TGTGCCAGCACTACAGGGGGCTCAGATACGCAGTATTTT. Protein sequence: CASTTGGSDTQYF.

This clonotype has just a few counts. The rearrangement links TRBV24-1 to TRBJ2-1; 10 bases fit TRBD2. V trimming: 4 bases; J trimming: 3 bases; junction bases outside the gene matches: 5. The CDR3 contains 16 residues. The V gene's germline CDR1 is KGHDR and CDR2 SFDVKD. CDR3 in amino acids: CATSDRQRGGYNEQFF. The CDR3, as DNA: TGTGCCACCAGTGACCGTCAGCGGGGGGGCTACAATGAGCAGTTCTTC.

V gene TRBV13 combines with J gene TRBJ2-7, with 7 positions matching TRBD1. Germline CDR1 and CDR2: PRHDT and FYEKMQ (reference sequence). Germline trimming cut 8 bases from V and 7 bases from J; bases unmatched to any gene: 5. This CDR3 contains 11 residues. CDR3: CASQGTDEQYF. The CDR3 nucleotides are TGTGCCAGCCAAGGGACAGATGAGCAGTACTTC.

The chain combines TRBV27 with TRBJ2-1; D perhaps matches TRBD2 (6 bases). In germline, CDR1 is MNHEY, CDR2 SMNVEV (reference sequence). Trimming left V 6 bases short and J 3 bases short, with 9 bases between. This CDR3 has 13 residues. CDR3 in amino acids: CASRDYIYNEQFF. The CDR3 DNA is TGTGCCAGCAGGGACTACATCTACAATGAGCAGTTCTTC.

The table lists this clonotype with a few counts. V and J are TRBV28 and TRBJ2-3; D is uncertain. In germline, CDR1 is MDHEN, CDR2 SYDVKM. The CDR3 has 18 residues. V lost 5 bases and J 0 bases, leaving 21 bases between the germline ends. The CDR3 region is CASSTWVSWATSTDTQYF. The CDR3 DNA reads TGTGCCAGCAGTACCTGGGTGAGCTGGGCAACTAGCACAGATACGCAGTATTTT.

This clonotype turned up a few times. V is TRBV7-2 and J is TRBJ2-5, with D possibly called TRBD1 or TRBD2 (5 bases each). The V end was cut by 0 bases, the J end by 5 bases, with 13 bases between. This CDR3 comprises 15 residues. Germline V gene sequence: CDR1 SGHTA, CDR2 FQGNSA. Here the CDR3 DNA reads TGTGCCAGCAGCTTAGCGGGACCGGGAAGGGAGACCCAGTACTTC. It yields the protein CASSLAGPGRETQYF.

This clonotype came up many times. This chain joins TRBV7-2 and TRBJ1-1; 11 bases are shared with TRBD1. Germline loops: CDR1 SGHTA, CDR2 FQGNSA. The CDR3 is made up of 14 amino acids. The V segment lost 5 bases and the J segment 5 bases; nucleotides outside the gene matches: 4. Here the CDR3 DNA reads TGTGCCAGCAGCGCGGACAGGGGGCGGACTGAAGCTTTCTTT. Amino acids: CASSADRGRTEAFF.

This sequence joins TRBV10-2 and TRBJ2-3, with TRBD2 matching 12 bases. There are 16 residues in the CDR3. The junction had 5 bases not matched to a gene; V was cut back by 6 bases and J by 1 base. Per germline, CDR1 WSHSY and CDR2 SAAADI. DNA for the CDR3: TGCGCCAGCAGAACCAGACTAGCGGGAGGCACAGATACGCAGTATTTT. Amino acids: CASRTRLAGGTDTQYF.

This clonotype was found a few times. The rearrangement links TRBV20-1 to TRBJ1-5; the D gene is possibly TRBD1 (5 bases). CDR1 and CDR2 (germline): DFQATT, SNEGSKA (reference sequence). The CDR3 contains 14 residues. V gave up 2 bases and J gave up 4 bases, with 12 bases separating them. The CDR3 loop is CSARLQEGNQPQHF. The CDR3 DNA reads TGCAGTGCTAGACTACAGGAGGGAAATCAGCCCCAGCATTTT.

The CDR3 DNA follows: TGTGCCAGCAGTTCATGGCCGGGTGAAAAACTGTTTTTT. This translates into CASSSWPGEKLFF. The J gene is TRBJ1-4, the V gene TRBV27; D is undetermined. Germline loops: CDR1 MNHEY, CDR2 SMNVEV (reference sequence). V was shortened by 4 bases and J by 7 bases, with 10 bases between the two germline ends. The CDR3 covers 13 residues.

The rearrangement joins TRBV5-1 to TRBJ2-2; 10 bases line up with TRBD1. Germline V gene data show CDR1 as SGHRS and CDR2 as YFSETQ. The CDR3 length is 15 residues. V dropped 4 bases and J dropped 8; count of bases not matched to a gene: 8. The CDR3 is CASSLGTGVKGELFF. CDR3 nucleotide sequence: TGCGCCAGCAGCCTCGGGACAGGGGTAAAAGGGGAGCTGTTTTTT.

This chain links TRBV9 with TRBJ2-7; TRBD2 aligns across 8 bases. Germline-derived CDR1 and CDR2 are SGDLS and YYNGEE. The ends lost 1 base at V and 3 bases at J; junction bases unmatched: 6. The CDR3 covers 15 residues. CDR3 loop: CASSVSSGSNYEQYF. The CDR3 nucleotides read TGTGCCAGCAGCGTATCGAGCGGGAGTAACTACGAGCAGTACTTC. The whole variable domain, remainder taken from reference TRBV9 and TRBJ2-7, is DSGVTQTPKHLITATGQRVTLRCSPRSGDLSVYWYQQSLDQGLQFLIQYYNGEERAKGNILERFSAQQFPDLHSELNLSSLELGDSALYFCASSVSSGSNYEQYFGPGTRLTVT.

This rearrangement joins TRBV29-1 to TRBJ1-1; no reliable D call. The CDR3 is 13 amino acids. V was cut by 3 bases and J by 3 bases, with 11 bases left in between. Germline CDR1 is SQVTM and CDR2 is ANQGSEA. For the CDR3, the DNA is TGCAGCGTTGAGGACGGGCGCGACACTGAAGCTTTCTTT. Its translation: CSVEDGRDTEAFF.